Here is one T cell receptor (beta chain) with its context. This entry comes from a study of blood T cell repertoires in COVID-19. Turning to the study itself: The study drew acute and convalescent COVID-19 samples from the United States, Italy and Spain. PBMCs, B-cell-depleted T cells, or T cells were the source of the cDNA or gDNA that made up the material.

The data were produced by immunoSEQ multiplex PCR, yet TCRdb's version contains in-frame clones alone and is incomplete. Of approximately 45,000 clones listed, roughly 88% are singletons. Trimming shortened V by 2 bases and J by 7 bases, and 27 bases separated the two germline ends. The V gene's germline CDR1 is SGHTS and CDR2 YDEGEE. There are 19 residues in the CDR3. V gene TRBV5-8 combines with J gene TRBJ1-4, with D perhaps TRBD1 (6 bases). The source material was peripheral blood. The receptor was derived from a woman aged 40 to 49 with acute or convalescent COVID-19. DNA for the CDR3: TGTGCCAGCAGCTTCGGCGAGTACCTAGGGGGGGGACGCGGTGAAAAACTGTTTTTT. Amino acid sequence: CASSFGEYLGGGRGEKLFF.